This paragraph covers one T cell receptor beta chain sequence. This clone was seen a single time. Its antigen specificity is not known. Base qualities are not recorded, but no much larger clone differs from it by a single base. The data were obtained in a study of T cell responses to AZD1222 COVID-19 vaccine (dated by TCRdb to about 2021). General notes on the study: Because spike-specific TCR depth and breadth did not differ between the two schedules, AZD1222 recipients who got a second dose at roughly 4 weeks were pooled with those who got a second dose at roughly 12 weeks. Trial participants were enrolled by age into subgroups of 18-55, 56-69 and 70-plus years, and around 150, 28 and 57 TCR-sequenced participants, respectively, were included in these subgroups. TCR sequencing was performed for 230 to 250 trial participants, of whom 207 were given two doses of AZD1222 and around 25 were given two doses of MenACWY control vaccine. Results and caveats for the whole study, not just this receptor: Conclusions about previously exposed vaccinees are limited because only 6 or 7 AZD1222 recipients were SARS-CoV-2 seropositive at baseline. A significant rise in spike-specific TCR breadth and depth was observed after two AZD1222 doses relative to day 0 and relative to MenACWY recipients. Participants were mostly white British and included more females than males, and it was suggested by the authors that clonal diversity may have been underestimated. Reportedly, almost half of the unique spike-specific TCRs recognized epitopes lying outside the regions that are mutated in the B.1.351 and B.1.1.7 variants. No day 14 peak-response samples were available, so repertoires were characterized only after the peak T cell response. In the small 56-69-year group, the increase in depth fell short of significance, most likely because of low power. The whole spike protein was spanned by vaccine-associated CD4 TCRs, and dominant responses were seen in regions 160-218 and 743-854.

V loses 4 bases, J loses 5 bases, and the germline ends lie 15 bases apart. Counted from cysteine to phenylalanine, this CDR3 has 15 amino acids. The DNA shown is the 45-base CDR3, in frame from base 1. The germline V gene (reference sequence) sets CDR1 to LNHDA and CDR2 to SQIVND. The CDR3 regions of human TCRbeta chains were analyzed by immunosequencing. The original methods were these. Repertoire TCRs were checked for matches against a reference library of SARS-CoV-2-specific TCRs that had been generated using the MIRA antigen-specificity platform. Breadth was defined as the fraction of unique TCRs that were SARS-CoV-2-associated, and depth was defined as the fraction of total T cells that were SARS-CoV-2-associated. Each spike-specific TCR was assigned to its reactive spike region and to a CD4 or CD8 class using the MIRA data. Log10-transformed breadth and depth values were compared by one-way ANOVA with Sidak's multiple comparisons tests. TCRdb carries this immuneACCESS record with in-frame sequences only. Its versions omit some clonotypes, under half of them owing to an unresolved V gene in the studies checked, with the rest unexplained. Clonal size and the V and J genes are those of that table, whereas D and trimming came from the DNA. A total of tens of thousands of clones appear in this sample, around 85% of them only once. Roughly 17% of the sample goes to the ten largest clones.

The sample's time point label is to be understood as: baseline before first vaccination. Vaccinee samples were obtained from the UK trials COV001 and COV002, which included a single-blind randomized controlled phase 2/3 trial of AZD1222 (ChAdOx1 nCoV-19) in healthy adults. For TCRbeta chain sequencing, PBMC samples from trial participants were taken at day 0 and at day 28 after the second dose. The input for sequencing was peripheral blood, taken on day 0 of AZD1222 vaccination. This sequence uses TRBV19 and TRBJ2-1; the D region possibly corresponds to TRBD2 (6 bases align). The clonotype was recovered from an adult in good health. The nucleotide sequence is TGTGCCAGTAGTACGAGACTAGGGTTCAACAATGAGCAGTTCTTC. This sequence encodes CASSTRLGFNNEQFF.